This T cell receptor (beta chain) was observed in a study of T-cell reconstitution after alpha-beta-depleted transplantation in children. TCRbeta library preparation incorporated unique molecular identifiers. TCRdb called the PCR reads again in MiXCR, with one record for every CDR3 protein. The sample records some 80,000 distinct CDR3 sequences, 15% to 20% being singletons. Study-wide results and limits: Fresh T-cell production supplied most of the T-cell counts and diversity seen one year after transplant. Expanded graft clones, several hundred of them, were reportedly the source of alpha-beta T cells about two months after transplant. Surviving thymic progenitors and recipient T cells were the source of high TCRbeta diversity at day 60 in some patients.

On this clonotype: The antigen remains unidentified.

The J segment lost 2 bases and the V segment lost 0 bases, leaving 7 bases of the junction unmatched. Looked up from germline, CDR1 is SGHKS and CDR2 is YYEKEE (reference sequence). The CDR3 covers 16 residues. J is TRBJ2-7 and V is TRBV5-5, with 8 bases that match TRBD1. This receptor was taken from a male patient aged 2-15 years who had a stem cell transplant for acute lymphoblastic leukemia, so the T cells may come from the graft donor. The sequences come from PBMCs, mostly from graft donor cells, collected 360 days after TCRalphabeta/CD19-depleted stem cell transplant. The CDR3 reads CASSLGTGRNPYEQYF. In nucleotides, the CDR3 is TGTGCCAGCAGCTTGGGGACAGGGAGGAATCCCTACGAGCAGTACTTC.